Sequencing of this T cell receptor (beta chain) was carried out in a study of blood T cell repertoires in COVID-19. For the study at large: Spain, Italy and the United States supplied samples that represented acute and convalescent COVID-19.

Repertoires were generated with immunoSEQ multiplex PCR, while TCRdb's copy carries only in-frame clones and drops some. The sample holds almost 95,000 clones, roughly four fifths seen once. Source material: peripheral blood. This clonotype was sampled from a man in his fifties or sixties with acute or convalescent COVID-19.

The CDR3 loop reads CASNRNRGDTEAFF. DNA for the CDR3: TGTGCCAGCAACCGAAACAGGGGGGACACTGAAGCTTTCTTT. The chain joins TRBV3-1 (or the pseudogene TRBV3-2) to TRBJ1-1, with 8 bases lining up with TRBD1. Per germline, CDR1 LGHDT and CDR2 YNNKEL (reference sequence). V was clipped by 7 bases and J by 3 bases; unmatched bases: 7. The CDR3 extends over 14 amino acids.